The 9 T cell receptor beta chains listed next were all sequenced from one sample in a study of blood T cell repertoires in COVID-19. TCRdb's copy holds only in-frame clones and misses some; the assay was immunoSEQ multiplex PCR. The table records over 350,000 clones, around nine tenths of them present only once. Sequencing was done on a sample of PBMCs or T cells enriched from blood (not recorded which). The receptors stem from a woman in her forties or fifties who had recovered from COVID-19.

This clone was seen just once. The V call is TRBV5-6, the J call TRBJ1-2; 8 bases match TRBD1. Germline V CDR1 and CDR2: SGHDT, YYEEEE. This CDR3 comprises 15 residues. Trimming at V came to 4 bases and at J to 2 bases, leaving 7 bases not matched to a gene. The CDR3 bases are TGTGCCAGCAGCCCACCAGGACAGGGAAACTATGGCTACACCTTC. It yields the protein CASSPPGQGNYGYTF.

V and J are TRBV30 and TRBJ2-4; 8 nucleotides line up with TRBD1. Trimming cost V 2 bases and J 1 base; bases outside gene matches: 4. CDR1 GTSNPN and CDR2 SVGIG come from the germline V gene (reference sequence). The length of the CDR3 is 15 residues. CDR3 in amino acids: CAWSNTGGAKNIQYF. The DNA for the CDR3 is TGTGCCTGGAGTAACACAGGGGGGGCCAAAAACATTCAGTACTTC.

The rearrangement joins TRBV6-1 to TRBJ1-5; D is undetermined. The CDR3 spans 15 residues. Germline CDR1 is MNHNS and CDR2 is SASEGT. V was shortened by 0 bases and J by 6 bases, with 12 bases between the two germline ends. This chain's CDR3 is CASSEALPVSQPQHF. The CDR3 DNA is TGTGCCAGCAGTGAAGCGCTTCCAGTAAGTCAGCCCCAGCATTTT.

J is TRBJ1-5 and V is TRBV2; D might be TRBD1 (5 bases). The CDR3 covers 13 residues. Looked up from germline, CDR1 is SNHLY and CDR2 is FYNNEI. The V and J ends lost 8 bases and 2 bases respectively, with 10 bases between them. DNA for the CDR3: TGTGCCAGCGGAGGAGGGGGCAATCAGCCCCAGCATTTT. It is translated as CASGGGGNQPQHF.

The chain couples TRBV20-1 to TRBJ2-2; 10 nucleotides agree with TRBD2. Trimming took 3 bases from V and 5 from J; bases not matched to a gene: 9. This CDR3 contains 16 residues. Germline assignment: CDR1 DFQATT and CDR2 SNEGSKA (reference sequence). The CDR3 bases are TGCAGTGCTAGTCAGCCCGGGACTAGCGTTACCGGGGAGCTGTTTTTT. This sequence encodes CSASQPGTSVTGELFF.

The genes are TRBV2 and TRBJ1-1; the D gene is possibly TRBD1 (5 bases). Germline lookup yields CDR1 SNHLY and CDR2 FYNNEI. V lost 7 bases to trimming and J lost 5 bases, with 14 bases between them. The CDR3 totals 13 residues. Here the CDR3 reads CASNQGRNTEAFF. The CDR3 region has the DNA TGTGCCAGCAATCAGGGAAGGAATACTGAAGCTTTCTTT.

This clone was detected once. This chain connects TRBV3-1 (or the pseudogene TRBV3-2) to TRBJ2-7, with 8 nucleotides matching TRBD2. This CDR3 is 15 amino acids long. The trim removed 0 bases at V and 3 bases at J, leaving 4 bases unmatched. The germline V gene has CDR1 LGHDT and CDR2 YNNKEL (reference sequence). The chain's CDR3 is CASSQDQRGNYEQYF. DNA of the CDR3: TGTGCCAGCAGCCAAGATCAGCGGGGGAACTACGAGCAGTACTTC.

The chain uses TRBV24-1 and TRBJ1-1, with 9 bases lining up with TRBD1. Germline CDR1 and CDR2: KGHDR and SFDVKD. The CDR3 sequence is 14 residues long. The V gene end was trimmed by 2 bases and the J gene end by 10 bases; junction bases not matched to a gene: 7. The CDR3, as DNA: TGTGCCACCAGTGATTCGGGACAGGGAACGGCAGCTTTCTTT. This gives the protein CATSDSGQGTAAFF.

This clone was found a few times. The rearrangement joins TRBV3-1 (or the pseudogene TRBV3-2) to TRBJ2-1, with TRBD2 identical over 8 bases. This CDR3 spans 12 amino acids. Germline V lookup: CDR1 LGHDT, CDR2 YNNKEL (reference sequence). V lost 3 bases, J lost 10 bases, and 2 bases stayed unmatched. CDR3 coding DNA: TGTGCCAGCAGCCATGCGGGGGGAGAGCAGTTCTTC. Translated: CASSHAGGEQFF.